The 10 T cell receptor beta chains below were found in one sample sequenced in a study of cytomegalovirus exposure and HLA in healthy donors. The PCR used 60 Vbeta and 13 Jbeta primers. Using immunoSEQ multiplex PCR, the repertoire was profiled, and TCRdb retains in-frame clones only, with some absent. The table includes 120,000 to 150,000 clones, under 85% detected once. Sequencing was carried out using PBMCs. All receptors come from a woman in her forties in good health and CMV-seropositive.

The rearrangement joins TRBV5-1 to TRBJ1-1, with D possibly matching TRBD1 (6 bases). Trimming took off 7 bases at V and 1 base at J, with 11 bases between the two ends. This CDR3 has 13 residues. From germline, CDR1 is SGHRS and CDR2 YFSETQ. CDR3 DNA sequence: TGCGCCAGCCGCCGGGACACGAACACTGAAGCTTTCTTT. Its translation: CASRRDTNTEAFF.

Points on this clone: An end of the junction does not agree with germline; a read error may underlie this. V gene TRBV27 combines with J gene TRBJ2-1, with 14 bases that match TRBD2. This CDR3 is 15 amino acids long. Germline V gene sequence: CDR1 MNHEY, CDR2 SMNVEV (reference sequence). The CDR3 DNA reads TGTGCCAACAGTTCGGGACTAGCGGGGGTAAATGAGCAGTTCTTC. Translated, it gives CANSSGLAGVNEQFF.

The CDR3 loop is CASSQVDSYYGYTF. The CDR3 DNA follows: TGCGCCAGCAGCCAAGTTGACAGCTATTATGGCTACACCTTC. The chain carries TRBV4-1 and TRBJ1-2, with D possibly matching TRBD1 (5 bases). Germline V gene sequence: CDR1 MGHRA, CDR2 YSYEKL. Trimming left V 1 base short and J 5 bases short, with 11 bases between. This CDR3 is built from 14 residues.

J is TRBJ2-1 and V is TRBV15; 10 bases agree with TRBD1. The V gene's germline CDR1 is LNHNV and CDR2 YYDKDF (reference sequence). The CDR3 sequence is 14 residues long. V shed 1 base and J 9 bases; nucleotides not matched to a gene: 3. The CDR3 protein is CATSRAGTGVEQFF. CDR3 sequence (DNA): TGTGCCACCAGCAGAGCGGGGACAGGGGTTGAGCAGTTCTTC.

The chain is built from TRBV2 and TRBJ2-6, with D perhaps matching TRBD2 (5 bases). This CDR3 spans 18 amino acids. V was cut by 4 bases and J by 0 bases, with 16 bases left in between. The germline gives CDR1 SNHLY, CDR2 FYNNEI. The CDR3 is CASSVSGILSSGANVLTF. CDR3 sequence (DNA): TGTGCCAGCAGTGTCTCCGGGATTTTAAGCTCTGGGGCCAACGTCCTGACTTTC.

V gene TRBV4-2 combines with J gene TRBJ2-5; 11 nucleotides line up with TRBD1. V was clipped by 0 bases and J by 4 bases; unmatched bases: 7. CDR1 and CDR2 (germline): LGHNA, YNFKEQ. The CDR3 contains 17 residues. CDR3 bases: TGTGCCAGCAGCCAAGATAAGGACAGGGGGCGCGGAGAGACCCAGTACTTC. This sequence encodes CASSQDKDRGRGETQYF.

J is TRBJ1-4 and V is TRBV6-1, with D maybe TRBD1 (5 bases). V lost 1 base and J lost 7, with 10 bases in between. This CDR3 is built from 14 residues. Germline CDR1 MNHNS, CDR2 SASEGT. As DNA, the CDR3 is TGTGCCAGCAGTGAAGACAGGCTCGCTGAAAAACTGTTTTTT. Translating gives CASSEDRLAEKLFF.

The gene calls are TRBV11-2 and TRBJ1-1; 7 bases are a match to TRBD1. This CDR3 contains 15 residues. Germline V gene data show CDR1 as SGHAT and CDR2 as FQNNGV. Trimming cost V 4 bases and J 1 base; bases outside gene matches: 6. The DNA of the CDR3 is TGTGCCAGCAGCTCCCGGACAGGACAGAACACTGAAGCTTTCTTT. Its protein product is CASSSRTGQNTEAFF.

The chain has TRBV10-2 and TRBJ2-2, with 7 bases aligning to TRBD2. Germline loops: CDR1 WSHSY, CDR2 SAAADI. CDR3 length equals 14 residues. Trimming removed 7 bases from V and 4 bases from J; junction bases left unmatched: 6. The CDR3 is CASTLAGRTGELFF. In DNA, the CDR3 is TGCGCCAGCACTTTAGCGGGCCGCACCGGGGAGCTGTTTTTT.

CDR3 protein: CASSQPAGSDTQYF. Here the CDR3 DNA reads TGCGCCAGCAGCCAACCAGCGGGGTCAGATACGCAGTATTTT. The V gene is TRBV4-1, the J gene TRBJ2-3; 7 positions agree with TRBD2. Germline trimming cut 2 bases from V and 4 bases from J; bases unmatched to any gene: 3. In germline, CDR1 is MGHRA, CDR2 YSYEKL. This CDR3 is built from 14 residues.